The rows below give T cell receptor beta chains drawn from one sample of a study of naive and memory T cell subsets. Each CDR3 protein is one row after TCRdb ran MiXCR on the UMI-ligation and nested PCR reads. Seen here are approximately 140,000 distinct CDR3 sequences, about a sixth observed once, and the top ten hold about 0.15%. Sequencing input: naive CD4+ T cells from blood. The receptors were sampled from a human donor in good health. CDR3s include the opening cysteine and the closing phenylalanine or tryptophan. Each record gives: clone size, CDR3 length, J gene, D gene, V gene, CDR3 DNA, CDR3 protein. A D gene is named only where the DNA matches it firmly. Clone size, where shown, is once, few, many, or a class for clones that have expanded.

>NA|15|TRBJ2-5|TRBD2|TRBV12-3/TRBV12-4
TGTGCCAGCAGTTTCCCTAGTAGCGGGAAAGAGACCCAGTACTTC
CASSFPSSGKETQYF
>few|20|TRBJ2-1|TRBD2|TRBV5-6
TGTGCCAGCAGCGCAGGGACTAGCGGGATTACCTGGAGAGCGCAAAATGAGCAGTTCTTC
CASSAGTSGITWRAQNEQFF
>NA|12|TRBJ2-3|NA|TRBV12-3/TRBV12-4
TGTGCCAGCGGGGACAACACAGATACGCAGTATTTT
CASGDNTDTQYF
>few|14|TRBJ2-3|NA|TRBV24-1
TGTGCCACCAGTGATCCCAATCACGCAGATACGCAGTATTTT
CATSDPNHADTQYF
>few|17|TRBJ2-7|NA|TRBV28
TGTGCCAGCAGTTCAACATATCAGGGAGAGCTCTCCTACGAGCAGTACTTC
CASSSTYQGELSYEQYF
>NA|16|TRBJ2-1|TRBD2|TRBV24-1
TGTGCCACCAGTGATTTAGGCGGGAGCTCCTACAATGAGCAGTTCTTC
CATSDLGGSSYNEQFF
>NA|14|TRBJ2-5|NA|TRBV12-3/TRBV12-4
TGTGCCAGCAGTTCCGACCCGTACCAAGAGACCCAGTACTTC
CASSSDPYQETQYF
>NA|15|TRBJ2-1|TRBD2|TRBV6-5
TGTGCCAGCAGTTCGGGACTAGCGGGAAACAATGAGCAGTTCTTC
CASSSGLAGNNEQFF
>few|14|TRBJ2-1|TRBD2|TRBV18
TGTGCCAGCTCACCAACTAGCGGGAGCAATGAGCAGTTCTTC
CASSPTSGSNEQFF
>few|13|TRBJ2-1|NA|TRBV10-3
TGTGCCATCAGGCAGGGGGGGTACAATGAGCAGTTCTTC
CAIRQGGYNEQFF
>NA|14|TRBJ1-4|TRBD1|TRBV20-1
TGCAGTGCTACGCAGGGGGCAACTAATGAAAAACTGTTTTTT
CSATQGATNEKLFF
>NA|13|TRBJ2-3|NA|TRBV18
TGTGCCAGCTCCCGAACAGGCCGAGATACGCAGTATTTT
CASSRTGRDTQYF
>NA|17|TRBJ1-1|NA|TRBV12-3/TRBV12-4
TGTGCCAGCAGTAGTTTATCACTGGGGCGCCGGTACACTGAAGCTTTCTTT
CASSSLSLGRRYTEAFF
>few|16|TRBJ2-2|NA|TRBV6-2/TRBV6-3
TGTGCCAGCAGTTACTCGTTGGGGGGGAACACCGGGGAGCTGTTTTTT
CASSYSLGGNTGELFF
>NA|12|TRBJ2-1|NA|TRBV18
TGTGCCAGCTCATCGGGAAGGCATGAGCAGTTCTTC
CASSSGRHEQFF
>NA|15|TRBJ2-5|NA|TRBV6-2/TRBV6-3
TGTGCCAGCAGTTACGGCCCCGCAGGGGACGAGACCCAGTACTTC
CASSYGPAGDETQYF
>NA|19|TRBJ2-3|NA|TRBV6-8
TGTGCCAGCAGTTACTCGAAACAGGGCCAACACCTGAGGGCAGATACGCAGTATTTT
CASSYSKQGQHLRADTQYF
>NA|13|TRBJ2-7|TRBD2|TRBV7-2
TGTGCCACCGACGGGACTAGCGGCTACGAGCAGTACTTC
CATDGTSGYEQYF
>NA|14|TRBJ2-2|NA|TRBV19
TGTGCCAGCCGGGACCGCTCGAACACCGGGGAGCTGTTTTTT
CASRDRSNTGELFF
>few|14|TRBJ2-3|TRBD2|TRBV29-1
TGCAGCGTGGGACTAGCGGGTAGCACAGATACGCAGTATTTT
CSVGLAGSTDTQYF
>NA|14|TRBJ2-3|NA|TRBV9
TGTGCCAGCAGCGTAGGAGGTCTGGCAGATACGCAGTATTTT
CASSVGGLADTQYF
>few|15|TRBJ2-5|TRBD1|TRBV7-6
TGTGCCAGCAGCTTCGGGACAGGTGCTCAAGAGACCCAGTACTTC
CASSFGTGAQETQYF
>NA|17|TRBJ2-3|TRBD2|TRBV4-1
TGCGCCAGCAGCCAACAAACGACTAGCGGGAGGGCAGATACGCAGTATTTT
CASSQQTTSGRADTQYF
>NA|18|TRBJ2-7|TRBD1|TRBV4-3
TGCGCCAGCAGCCAAGTAGTGGTCATTGGGACAGGGGCCTACGAGCAGTACTTC
CASSQVVVIGTGAYEQYF
>NA|14|TRBJ1-2|TRBD1|TRBV9
TGTGCCAGCAGCGTTACAGGGGCTAACTATGGCTACACCTTC
CASSVTGANYGYTF
>NA|14|TRBJ2-7|TRBD1|TRBV7-2
TGTGCCAGCAGCTTAACAGGGGAAACCTACGAGCAGTACTTC
CASSLTGETYEQYF
>NA|14|TRBJ2-2|NA|TRBV4-2
TGTGCCAGCAGCCAAGACGGGCACCCCGGGGAGCTGTTTTTT
CASSQDGHPGELFF
>NA|17|TRBJ2-7|TRBD2|TRBV27
TGTGCCAGCAGTCCAAAGACTAGCGGGAGTTCACTCTACGAGCAGTACTTC
CASSPKTSGSSLYEQYF
>many|12|TRBJ2-7|NA|TRBV20-1
TGCAGTGCGCTGATGAACTCCTACGAGCAGTACTTC
CSALMNSYEQYF
>few|17|TRBJ2-1|TRBD2|TRBV5-1
TGCGCCAGCAGCTTACCAGAGTCGCTAGCGGGATCCCATGAGCAGTTCTTC
CASSLPESLAGSHEQFF
>few|13|TRBJ1-1|NA|TRBV29-1
TGCAGCGTTGAAGAGGCGGGGATCGCTGAAGCTTTCTTT
CSVEEAGIAEAFF
>NA|12|TRBJ1-5|NA|TRBV29-1
TGCAGCGTCACATTAGGCAATCAGCCCCAGCATTTT
CSVTLGNQPQHF
>NA|12|TRBJ2-7|NA|TRBV19
TGTGCCAGTAATGATCGGGGAAACGAGCAGTACTTC
CASNDRGNEQYF
>few|15|TRBJ2-1|TRBD2|TRBV20-1
TGCAGTCCTCGAGCGGGAGGGGCGGGGGTCAATGAGCAGTTCTTC
CSPRAGGAGVNEQFF
>few|17|TRBJ2-2|TRBD2|TRBV20-1
TGCAGTGCTAGATTGTTTAAGTCGGGAGGGTACACCGGGGAGCTGTTTTTT
CSARLFKSGGYTGELFF
>few|17|TRBJ2-3|TRBD2|TRBV12-3/TRBV12-4
TGTGCCAGCAGCGCGGGGACTACCTCAGCTAGCACAGATACGCAGTATTTT
CASSAGTTSASTDTQYF
>NA|15|TRBJ2-7|TRBD2|TRBV27
TGTGCCAGCAGTTCCAGTTCTAGCGGAGCCTACGAGCAGTACTTC
CASSSSSSGAYEQYF
>many|14|TRBJ2-7|TRBD2|TRBV19
TGTGCCAGTAGTATTAGGACTAGTACCTACGAGCAGTACTTC
CASSIRTSTYEQYF
>NA|15|TRBJ2-7|NA|TRBV4-1
TGCGCCAGCAGCCGGTTAGTGGGGGGATCCTACGAGCAGTACTTC
CASSRLVGGSYEQYF
>few|16|TRBJ2-6|NA|TRBV6-1
TGTGCCAGCAGTGAAAGTCGGGTACTTGGGGCCAACGTCCTGACTTTC
CASSESRVLGANVLTF
>NA|15|TRBJ2-3|TRBD1|TRBV2
TGTGCCAGCAGCAAACAGGGGGCGTACACAGATACGCAGTATTTT
CASSKQGAYTDTQYF
>NA|13|TRBJ1-5|NA|TRBV20-1
TGCAGTGCGCAGGCGGATAGCAATCAGCCCCAGCATTTT
CSAQADSNQPQHF
>NA|17|TRBJ1-4|NA|TRBV10-3
TGTGCCATCAGTGAGTCGCCAGGCAAATCAACTAATGAAAAACTGTTTTTT
CAISESPGKSTNEKLFF
>few|13|TRBJ2-7|TRBD1|TRBV12-3/TRBV12-4
TGTGCCAGCAACGGACAGGTTGCCTACGAGCAGTACTTC
CASNGQVAYEQYF
>few|13|TRBJ1-4|NA|TRBV29-1
TGCAGCGTTGAAGGCGCAGGAAGCGAAAAACTGTTTTTT
CSVEGAGSEKLFF
>few|13|TRBJ2-5|TRBD1|TRBV12-5
TGTGCTAGTGGAGAGACAGGGCGGGAGACCCAGTACTTC
CASGETGRETQYF
>NA|16|TRBJ1-1|NA|TRBV4-2
TGTGCCAGCAGCCAAGATACGGGACCCCCTTACACTGAAGCTTTCTTT
CASSQDTGPPYTEAFF
>NA|16|TRBJ1-2|NA|TRBV15
TGTGCCACCAGCAGAGATCTCGCAGGGCGAAACTATGGCTACACCTTC
CATSRDLAGRNYGYTF